The T cell receptor (beta chain) under discussion was sequenced for a study of beta chain features in type 1 diabetes (dated by TCRdb to 2017 to 2018). At the level of the whole study: Mean age, gender distribution, total cell number and subset yield were not different between patients and healthy donors. Across all samples, fewer than 110,000,000 sorted cells were examined, and cell number per subset correlated strongly with RNA yield. In the study, recently diagnosed type 1 diabetes patients and matched healthy donors were compared on the TCRB repertoires of their sorted circulating CD4+ T cell subsets. Regulatory and stem cell-like memory subsets were obtained from only 8 patients and roughly eight healthy donors, while naive and central memory subsets were obtained from all 30 or so donors. Results and caveats for the whole study, not just this receptor: Naive, central memory and regulatory TCRB repertoires appeared to be more alike among patients than among healthy donors. Because cDNA was sequenced instead of genomic DNA, highly expressing activated cells could be over-represented, though the groups showed no difference in activation or CD3 levels. A moderate but significant shortening of TCRB CDR3 length was observed in type 1 diabetes patients in all four CD4+ subsets. Shorter templates might have been favored by PCR, but patient and control samples were amplified and corrected together, so both groups would have been affected equally by any skew. Only small numbers of individuals were included in the HLA sub-analyses, which left unresolved whether HLA type had any influence on TCRB rearrangement. At VDJ recombination sites, patients with type 1 diabetes made fewer insertions and deleted more nucleotides, a pattern implying thymic rearrangement abnormalities.

A single peripheral blood draw of approximately 0.11 L on average was collected from each donor into heparinised tubes. Using a panel that included CD45RO, CCR7, CD25, CD127, CD95 and CD27, naive, central memory, regulatory and stem cell-like memory CD4+ T cells were sorted on a BD FACSAria II. Purity was above 95% for every sorted population. PBMCs were separated immediately by Lymphoprep density gradient centrifugation and were stained directly, without being cultured. To minimize batch effects, samples were stained and sorted in pairs, one healthy donor with one patient per experiment. The CDR3 holds 15 amino acids from the cysteine to the phenylalanine. Just the 45-base CDR3 DNA is kept, in frame starting at base 1. CDR1 and CDR2 are read off the germline V gene as SNHLY and FYNNEI. V is trimmed back by 2 bases and J by 2 bases, and the junction contains 3 bases that no gene match accounts for.

With regard to this clone: Its antigen is still unknown. No base qualities exist here, and no much larger clone lies one base off it.

All of the isolated RNA was reverse transcribed with the High Capacity cDNA Reverse Transcription Kit, so expressed TCRB transcripts were sequenced. Naive, central memory and regulatory T cell samples underwent deep immunoSEQ sequencing, averaging around 4 million total reads per sample. Sorted cells were lysed in RLT buffer and RNA was extracted with DNase-treated RNeasy Micro or Mini kits, depending on cell number. To prevent cross-contamination, each cell subset was processed individually, whereas patient and healthy donor samples were processed jointly. Using the immunoSEQ multiplex PCR, TCRB sequences were amplified from cDNA into 87-bp fragments spanning the CDR3 region. Sequencing of the amplicons was performed on the Illumina HiSeq platform. In the paper's pipeline: PCR bias was corrected computationally using synthetic template baselines, and reads within Hamming distance 2 were collapsed, with unmergeable singletons discarded. Reads were aligned to IMGT to assign V, D and J genes, CDR3 length, and insertions or deletions at six rearrangement sites. Within each subset, clonotype counts were normalized to sorted cell number, and only after that were true diversity and Gini coefficients computed with the tcR R package. The overlap coefficient, calculated on TCRB nucleotide sequences, was used to measure repertoire sharing. Held by TCRdb, this immuneACCESS table contains in-frame sequences only and omits some clones. Under half of the omission traces to an unresolved V gene where checked; the cause of the rest is unknown. That table supplies the V and J calls and clone size; D and trimming were determined from the DNA. For this sample the table gives approximately 150,000 clones, of which around 9% were detected only once. The biggest ten clones account for 0.65% to 0.75% of the sample.

The TCR sequence derives from a man aged 25-45 years with type 1 diabetes. The rearranged segments are TRBV2 and TRBJ2-5; a stretch of 9 junction bases matches TRBD2. The sequencing sample was made of central memory CD4+ T cells from blood. The DNA sequence follows: TGTGCCAGCAGTGAAACGGCGGGGGGGCAAGAGACCCAGTACTTC. Its coded protein is CASSETAGGQETQYF.